These T cell receptor beta chains were read from a single sample in a study of T cell responses to AZD1222 COVID-19 vaccine. Assay used: immunoSEQ multiplex PCR; TCRdb lists only in-frame clones, some missing. In the table there are 95,000 to 110,000 clones, more than 85% of which are singletons. Sequences were derived from peripheral blood, sampled on day 0 of AZD1222 vaccination. The receptor source for this set is an adult in good health. Each CDR3 is given with its conserved first and last residue. D genes are given only for firm matches. Clone size is shown for a subset of rows, as once, few, many or a class of expanded clone.

V	D	length	size	J	CDR3	DNA
TRBV6-1	TRBD1	15	once	TRBJ1-1	CASSEIAGQLTEAFF	TGTGCCAGCAGTGAAATTGCGGGACAGCTCACTGAAGCTTTCTTT
TRBV7-3	TRBD1	15	.	TRBJ2-7	CAITPTGQTPYEQYF	TGTGCCATCACCCCGACGGGACAGACACCTTACGAGCAGTACTTC
TRBV19	.	12	.	TRBJ2-2	CASSSRTGELFF	TGTGCCAGTAGTAGCAGAACCGGGGAGCTGTTTTTT
TRBV5-1	TRBD1	12	.	TRBJ2-7	CASSQGAYEQYF	TGCGCCAGCTCCCAGGGGGCCTACGAGCAGTACTTC
TRBV5-3	.	13	.	TRBJ1-2	CARSLSPRCGYTF	TGTGCCAGAAGCTTGTCGCCTCGATGTGGCTACACCTTC
TRBV5-1	.	15	.	TRBJ2-5	CASSLYSRVYETQYF	TGCGCCAGCAGCTTGTACAGCAGGGTGTACGAGACCCAGTACTTC
TRBV19	.	18	.	TRBJ2-1	CASSIGGGRGITRNEQFF	TGTGCCAGTAGTATAGGGGGTGGTCGGGGGATAACTCGAAATGAGCAGTTCTTC
TRBV5-1	.	14	.	TRBJ2-1	CASSFQAEYNEQFF	TGCGCCAGCAGCTTTCAAGCGGAGTACAATGAGCAGTTCTTC
TRBV10-1	.	14	.	TRBJ2-7	CASSESGVGYEQYF	TGCGCCAGCAGTGAGTCGGGCGTAGGCTACGAGCAGTACTTC
TRBV5-1	TRBD1	15	.	TRBJ1-2	CASSLGRTGEYGYTF	TGCGCCAGCAGCTTGGGGAGGACAGGGGAATATGGCTACACCTTC
TRBV28	.	14	.	TRBJ2-7	CASSSRGPSYEQYF	TGTGCCAGCAGTTCAAGGGGCCCTTCCTACGAGCAGTACTTC
TRBV7-9	.	15	.	TRBJ2-1	CASSLVTRDGNEQFF	TGTGCCAGCAGCTTAGTTACGCGGGACGGGAATGAGCAGTTCTTC
TRBV13	.	17	.	TRBJ2-6	CANSLGYGVGGANVLTF	TGTGCCAACAGCTTAGGATACGGGGTAGGTGGGGCCAACGTCCTGACTTTC
TRBV24-1	.	16	once	TRBJ2-2	CATSDWQGSGTGELFF	TGTGCCACCAGTGATTGGCAGGGAAGTGGCACCGGGGAGCTGTTTTTT
TRBV28	TRBD1	18	.	TRBJ2-5	CASSSRRQGQGTWETQYF	TGTGCCAGCAGTTCCCGCCGACAGGGACAGGGTACATGGGAGACCCAGTACTTC
TRBV29-1	.	13	.	TRBJ2-3	CSSRGGDTDTQYF	TGCAGCTCCCGGGGCGGAGACACAGATACGCAGTATTTT
TRBV20-1	TRBD2	16	.	TRBJ2-1	CSASGTSGRGYNEQFF	TGCAGTGCTAGTGGGACTAGCGGGCGTGGCTACAATGAGCAGTTCTTC
TRBV18	TRBD1	13	.	TRBJ2-7	CASSLADRGEQYF	TGTGCCAGCTCACTCGCGGACAGGGGCGAGCAGTACTTC
TRBV29-1	.	13	few	TRBJ2-1	CSVPADSYNEQFF	TGCAGCGTTCCGGCCGACTCCTACAATGAGCAGTTCTTC
TRBV30	.	15	.	TRBJ1-3	CAWSRGPNSGNTIYF	TGTGCCTGGAGTAGAGGACCAAACTCTGGAAACACCATATATTTT
TRBV10-2	TRBD2	16	.	TRBJ2-1	CASRSSGRATYNEQFF	TGCGCCAGCAGGTCGAGCGGGAGGGCCACCTACAATGAGCAGTTCTTC
TRBV7-9	.	11	once	TRBJ2-7	CASSPIYEQYF	TGTGCCAGCAGCCCTATCTACGAGCAGTACTTC
TRBV28	.	16	.	TRBJ1-1	CASSSPGVASNTEAFF	TGTGCCAGCAGTTCACCGGGGGTCGCCTCGAACACTGAAGCTTTCTTT
TRBV2	TRBD2	17	once	TRBJ2-5	CASSDASGSPMGETQYF	TGTGCCAGCAGTGATGCTAGCGGGAGCCCCATGGGAGAGACCCAGTACTTC
TRBV6-2/TRBV6-3	TRBD2	16	.	TRBJ2-3	CASSYGLASLTDTQYF	TGTGCCAGCAGTTACGGACTAGCGAGCCTAACAGATACGCAGTATTTT
TRBV7-3	.	14	.	TRBJ2-3	CASSLNGRGGTQYF	TGTGCCAGCAGCTTAAACGGGAGAGGGGGAACGCAGTATTTT
TRBV15	TRBD1	15	.	TRBJ1-4	CATSKPRQGNEKLFF	TGTGCCACCAGCAAGCCGAGACAGGGCAATGAAAAACTGTTTTTT
TRBV30	.	11	.	TRBJ1-1	CAWGTWAEAFF	TGTGCCTGGGGAACTTGGGCTGAAGCTTTCTTT
TRBV10-3	.	17	.	TRBJ1-1	CAISEPAGRAGDTEAFF	TGTGCCATCAGTGAGCCGGCGGGGCGGGCAGGGGACACTGAAGCTTTCTTT
TRBV23-1	TRBD2	15	once	TRBJ2-5	CASRFPGGDQETQYF	TGCGCCAGCAGATTCCCGGGGGGTGACCAAGAGACCCAGTACTTC
TRBV7-6	.	15	.	TRBJ2-7	CASSLGGGYSYEQYF	TGTGCCAGCAGCTTAGGGGGTGGCTATTCCTACGAGCAGTACTTC
TRBV11-2	TRBD2	17	once	TRBJ2-3	CASSLGVRLADGDTQYF	TGTGCCAGCAGCTTAGGGGTGAGACTAGCGGATGGCGATACGCAGTATTTT
TRBV30	TRBD2	16	.	TRBJ2-7	CAWNSGLAGGSYEQYF	TGTGCCTGGAATTCCGGACTAGCGGGAGGATCCTACGAGCAGTACTTC
TRBV11-2	.	17	.	TRBJ2-1	CASSSSPSYGSYNEQFF	TGTGCCAGCAGCTCCTCCCCCTCTTACGGTTCCTACAATGAGCAGTTCTTC
TRBV10-1	.	15	.	TRBJ1-1	CAARAGYPPNTEAFF	TGCGCCGCACGGGCAGGGTACCCGCCGAACACTGAAGCTTTCTTT
TRBV18	.	15	once	TRBJ2-7	CASSPREGPSYEQYF	TGTGCCAGCTCACCACGGGAAGGACCCTCCTACGAGCAGTACTTC
TRBV9	.	15	.	TRBJ1-2	CASSVVTVDPYGYTF	TGTGCCAGCAGCGTAGTTACAGTAGACCCCTATGGCTACACCTTC
TRBV7-9	.	14	.	TRBJ2-7	CASSLALGAYEQYF	TGTGCCAGCAGCTTAGCGCTTGGCGCCTACGAGCAGTACTTC
TRBV4-1	.	13	.	TRBJ2-5	CASSLIVLETQYF	TGCGCCAGCAGCCTCATCGTTTTAGAGACCCAGTACTTC
TRBV14	.	16	.	TRBJ2-5	CASSHQVTSKVETQYF	TGTGCCAGCAGCCACCAAGTGACCAGCAAGGTGGAGACCCAGTACTTC
TRBV19	TRBD1	15	.	TRBJ2-1	CASSRQGAQYNEQFF	TGTGCCAGTAGTAGGCAGGGGGCGCAGTACAATGAGCAGTTCTTC
TRBV28	TRBD1	14	.	TRBJ1-1	CASSLYRGKTEAFF	TGTGCCAGCAGTTTGTACAGGGGGAAGACTGAAGCTTTCTTT
TRBV5-5	.	15	.	TRBJ2-1	CASSLALALNNEQFF	TGTGCCAGCAGCTTGGCGCTAGCGCTTAACAATGAGCAGTTCTTC
TRBV2	.	13	.	TRBJ2-7	CASSEVGRYQQYF	TGTGCCAGCAGTGAAGTCGGCCGCTATCAGCAGTACTTC
TRBV30	TRBD2	14	.	TRBJ2-5	CAWSLGLAGETQYF	TGTGCCTGGAGCCTTGGACTAGCGGGAGAGACCCAGTACTTC
TRBV7-9	TRBD1	15	.	TRBJ2-7	CASSLQGQVSYEQYF	TGTGCCAGCAGCTTACAGGGACAGGTCTCCTACGAGCAGTACTTC
TRBV5-1	TRBD2	17	.	TRBJ2-7	CASSLLTSGKPGYEQYF	TGCGCCAGCAGCCTATTGACTAGCGGGAAACCTGGCTACGAGCAGTACTTC
TRBV18	.	14	.	TRBJ2-3	CASSRRASTDTQYF	TGTGCCAGCTCACGGAGAGCTAGCACAGATACGCAGTATTTT
TRBV30	.	13	few	TRBJ1-6	CAWGRKDNSPLHF	TGTGCCTGGGGACGGAAGGATAATTCACCCCTCCACTTT
TRBV6-5	TRBD1	15	.	TRBJ2-5	CASSTTGGYQETQYF	TGTGCCAGCAGCACCACAGGGGGGTACCAAGAGACCCAGTACTTC
TRBV11-3	.	14	.	TRBJ2-4	CASSLMSLEDIQYF	TGTGCCAGCAGCTTAATGTCCCTTGAGGACATTCAGTACTTC
TRBV2	TRBD2	12	.	TRBJ2-5	CASRRGEETQYF	TGTGCCAGCAGGCGGGGGGAGGAGACCCAGTACTTC
TRBV4-1	TRBD1	14	.	TRBJ1-2	CASSQEAGGVGYTF	TGCGCCAGCAGCCAAGAAGCAGGGGGTGTTGGCTACACCTTC
TRBV7-8	.	13	.	TRBJ2-5	CASSLERGETQYF	TGTGCCAGCAGCTTGGAGAGGGGTGAGACCCAGTACTTC
TRBV11-2	TRBD2	16	.	TRBJ2-5	CASSQGLASPQETQYF	TGTGCCAGCAGTCAAGGACTAGCTTCTCCTCAAGAGACCCAGTACTTC
TRBV10-3	.	15	.	TRBJ1-2	CAISESRDIGRGYTF	TGTGCCATCAGTGAGTCCCGGGACATCGGGCGTGGCTACACCTTC
TRBV5-1	.	15	.	TRBJ2-3	CASSLQPGGTDTQYF	TGCGCCAGCAGCTTACAGCCAGGGGGCACAGATACGCAGTATTTT
TRBV2	.	14	.	TRBJ1-3	CATSWRGSGNTIYF	TGTGCCACGTCGTGGAGAGGCTCTGGAAACACCATATATTTT
TRBV7-9	.	16	.	TRBJ2-1	CASRPPGGPSVGASFF	TGTGCCAGCAGGCCCCCCGGGGGACCAAGTGTGGGCGCTTCTTTCTTC